The clone carrying this T cell receptor (beta chain) was seen more than once but under ten times. Antigen: not known. The data stem from a study of T cells in Graves' hyperthyroidism and ophthalmopathy. Study-level information: Pretreatment peripheral blood was obtained at initial diagnosis. Study-wide findings and caveats: Using 13 V-J features, a model discriminated ophthalmopathy from stable hyperthyroidism. Most thyroid clonotypes with frequency above 0.001 were detected in blood.

Over 18 months, lack of ophthalmopathy progression marked Graves' hyperthyroidism as stable. CDR1 and CDR2 (germline): MNHNY, SVGAGI (reference sequence). V was pared by 2 bases and J by 2 bases, with 15 bases between. The CDR3 contains 16 residues. The TCR beta CDR3 regions underwent amplification using RNA transcripts as the source. HTBI primers were the set used in a first-round RT-PCR of the TCR CDR3. TCRdb reanalysed the multiplex PCR reads using MiXCR and keeps one entry per CDR3 protein. This sample has 500,000 to 700,000 distinct CDR3 sequences, with 16% found just once. Sequences were obtained from blood. The gene calls are TRBV6-6 and TRBJ2-5; D might be TRBD1 (6 bases). This clonotype was sampled from a woman younger than 35 with Graves' hyperthyroidism. The CDR3 bases are TGTGCCAGCAGTTACCCCGAGAGGGGGTTTCAAGAGACCCAGTACTTC. Residues: CASSYPERGFQETQYF.